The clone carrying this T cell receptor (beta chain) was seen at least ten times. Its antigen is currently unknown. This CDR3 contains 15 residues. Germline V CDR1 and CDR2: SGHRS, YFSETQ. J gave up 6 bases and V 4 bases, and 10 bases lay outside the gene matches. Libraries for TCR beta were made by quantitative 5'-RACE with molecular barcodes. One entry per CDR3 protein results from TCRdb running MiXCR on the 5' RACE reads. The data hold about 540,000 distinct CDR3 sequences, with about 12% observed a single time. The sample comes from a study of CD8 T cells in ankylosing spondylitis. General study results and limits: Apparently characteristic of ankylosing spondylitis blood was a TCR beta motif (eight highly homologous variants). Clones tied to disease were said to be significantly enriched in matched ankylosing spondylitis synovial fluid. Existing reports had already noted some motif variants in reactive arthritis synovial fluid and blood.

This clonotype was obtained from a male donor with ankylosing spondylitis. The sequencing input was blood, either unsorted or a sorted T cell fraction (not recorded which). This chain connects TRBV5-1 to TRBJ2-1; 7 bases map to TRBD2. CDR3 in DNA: TGCGCCAGCAGCCTCCTCAGCGGGGCTTCCAATGAGCAGTTCTTC. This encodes CASSLLSGASNEQFF.